This TCR beta chain came from a study of CD8 T cells in ankylosing spondylitis. Findings and caveats of the study: Ankylosing spondylitis blood appeared to be characterized by a TCR beta motif of several highly homologous variants. Disease-linked clones were CD8+ and relatively rare in peripheral blood. Reports say disease-linked clones showed up significantly more in matched ankylosing spondylitis synovial fluid. Existing reports had already noted some motif variants in reactive arthritis synovial fluid and blood.

J lost 1 base, V lost 5 bases, and 3 bases had no gene match. The CDR3 has 15 residues. Germline values: CDR1 DFQATT, CDR2 SNEGSKA (reference sequence). In its sample, this clonotype was seen a few times. The antigen is unknown. The TCR beta libraries were generated through quantitative 5'-RACE incorporating molecular barcodes. One entry per CDR3 protein results from TCRdb running MiXCR on the 5' RACE reads. The profile shows 350,000 to 450,000 distinct CDR3 sequences, roughly a quarter of them singletons. Sequenced material: blood, either unsorted or a sorted T cell fraction (not recorded which). The chain links TRBV20-1 to TRBJ2-2; 11 bases are shared with TRBD2. The TCR comes from a male donor with ankylosing spondylitis. CDR3: CSAFGTSGNTGELFF. CDR3 in DNA: TGCAGTGCTTTTGGGACTAGCGGGAACACCGGGGAGCTGTTTTTT.